The clone carrying this T cell receptor beta chain came up a few times. The sample is drawn from a study of blood T cell repertoires in COVID-19. Study in general: Material from acute and convalescent COVID-19 was sourced from the United States, Italy and Spain. PBMCs, B-cell-depleted T cells, or T cells were the source of the cDNA or gDNA that made up the material.

How the authors handled the data: Amplification with reference gene primers provided the estimates of nucleated cell counts. The table came from immunoSEQ multiplex PCR; TCRdb's copy has only in-frame clones and leaves some out. The V and J calls and clone size are taken from that table; D and trimming were inferred from the DNA. The sample lists around 81,000 clones, nearly 90% occurring once. Sample: peripheral blood. The sequence derives from a man in his 70s with acute or convalescent COVID-19.

In DNA form, the CDR3 reads TGTGCCAGCAGCTTAGAGGAGACAGGGAGGCTGTTCTTC. This sequence encodes CASSLEETGRLFF. The chain recombines TRBV11-3 with TRBJ2-1; a weak D match, TRBD1 (7 bases). The CDR3 has 13 amino acids. Per germline, CDR1 SGHNT and CDR2 YENEEA. V lost 0 bases to trimming and J lost 15 bases, with 15 bases between them.